A single sample gave rise to the 29 T cell receptor beta chains below, sequenced in a study of Ad26.COV2.S vaccination and SARS-CoV-2 variants. Clones were sequenced by immunoSEQ multiplex PCR, and TCRdb holds only the in-frame ones, with some missing. The sample lists 350,000 to 400,000 clones, roughly nine tenths occurring once. Treatment here: around 19 received Ad26.COV2.S at low or high dose, single or two shots; about 5 received placebo; per-sample allocation not given. Sampling happened 63 days after the first vaccine or placebo injection. The input for sequencing was peripheral blood, taken in a trial of Ad26.COV2.S vaccine versus placebo. Receptors originate from a person aged 18-60 years who received the Ad26.COV2.S COVID-19 vaccine or a placebo.

This clone was counted between two and nine times. The V gene is TRBV30, the J gene TRBJ1-2; no clear D gene. Trimming pared 3 bases from V and 0 bases from J, leaving 8 bases between. CDR1 GTSNPN and CDR2 SVGIG come from the germline V gene (reference sequence). CDR3 size: 13 residues. CDR3 sequence (DNA): TGTGCCTGGAGGCCTCTATCTAACTATGGCTACACCTTC. Residues: CAWRPLSNYGYTF.

V gene TRBV5-6 combines with J gene TRBJ1-1; D gene ambiguous. V was cut by 0 bases and J by 2 bases, with 5 bases left in between. From germline, CDR1 is SGHDT and CDR2 YYEEEE. CDR3 size: 13 residues. The CDR3 loop reads CASSLATNTEAFF. The DNA of the CDR3 is TGTGCCAGCAGCTTGGCAACTAACACTGAAGCTTTCTTT.

V gene TRBV19 combines with J gene TRBJ2-2, with D possibly TRBD2 on 7 matching bases. Trimming shortened V by 7 bases and J by 4 bases, and 13 bases separated the two germline ends. The CDR3 length is 14 residues. Per the germline V gene, CDR1 is LNHDA and CDR2 is SQIVND (reference sequence). This CDR3 is CASTLGGGTGELFF. The CDR3 bases are TGTGCCAGTACCTTAGGGGGGGGCACCGGGGAGCTGTTTTTT.

This sequence joins TRBV19 and TRBJ1-6, with D possibly TRBD1 on 5 matching bases. Germline assignment: CDR1 LNHDA and CDR2 SQIVND (reference sequence). The CDR3 is 14 amino acids. The V end lost 8 bases, the J end lost 0 bases, and 8 bases lay between the germline ends. The CDR3 bases are TGTGCCAGTGGGACGAGCTCCTATAATTCACCCCTCCACTTT. As protein: CASGTSSYNSPLHF.

By sample fraction, this clone is medium-sized. The CDR3 nucleotides read TGTGCCAGCAGCCTTGGCGCCTGGGGAGGTGGGGGAGAAAAACTGTTTTTT. Translated: CASSLGAWGGGGEKLFF. The chain combines TRBV5-6 with TRBJ1-4, with a tentative D call TRBD1 (5 bases). CDR1 and CDR2 from the germline V gene are SGHDT and YYEEEE. The length of the CDR3 is 17 residues. V was trimmed by 4 bases and J by 8 bases, leaving 24 bases between them.

The rearrangement joins TRBV7-8 to TRBJ1-1; 10 bases are shared with TRBD1. The CDR3 is 15 amino acids. Per germline, CDR1 SGHVS and CDR2 FQNEAQ. Trimming at V came to 5 bases and at J to 6 bases, leaving 9 bases not matched to a gene. CDR3 sequence reads: CASSRGTGVAAEAFF. In DNA form, the CDR3 reads TGTGCCAGCAGCCGAGGGACAGGGGTTGCGGCTGAAGCTTTCTTT.

The gene calls are TRBV29-1 and TRBJ2-2, with 7 bases aligning to TRBD1. J lost 0 bases, V lost 6 bases, and 13 bases had no gene match. CDR3 size: 17 residues. Germline V gene lookup returns CDR1 SQVTM and CDR2 ANQGSEA. CDR3 protein: CSVTGTESWTNTGELFF. In DNA form, the CDR3 reads TGCAGCGTAACAGGGACAGAGAGCTGGACGAACACCGGGGAGCTGTTTTTT.

The chain has TRBV7-6 and TRBJ2-5; D possibly corresponds to TRBD2 (5 bases). Trimming pared 1 base from V and 1 base from J, leaving 19 bases between. Germline V lookup: CDR1 SGHVS, CDR2 FNYEAQ. This CDR3 region has 18 residues. CDR3: CASSLEPLPDGLQETQYF. The CDR3 DNA reads as TGTGCCAGCAGCTTAGAGCCTCTGCCGGACGGACTCCAAGAGACCCAGTACTTC. Combining the CDR3 with reference TRBV7-6 and TRBJ2-5 gives the whole variable domain GAGVSQSPRYKVTKRGQDVALRCDPISGHVSLYWYRQALGQGPEFLTYFNYEAQQDKSGLPNDRFSAERPEGSISTLTIQRTEQRDSAMYRCASSLEPLPDGLQETQYFGPGTRLLVL.

The V gene is TRBV5-6, the J gene TRBJ2-7, with a weak D call TRBD1 (6 bases). The CDR3 consists of 15 residues. The V gene lost 4 bases and the J gene lost 5 bases, with 19 bases spanning the gap. Looked up from germline, CDR1 is SGHDT and CDR2 is YYEEEE. CDR3 in DNA: TGTGCCAGCAGCCTTGGACAGTTACTATTCCACGAGCAGTACTTC. Its translation: CASSLGQLLFHEQYF.

The sample holds a few counts of this clone. The chain uses TRBV2 and TRBJ2-3, with TRBD2 matching over 14 bases. V shed 6 bases and J 7 bases; nucleotides not matched to a gene: 33. The CDR3 is 24 amino acids. The germline V gene encodes CDR1 SNHLY and CDR2 FYNNEI. The CDR3 DNA is TGTGCCAGCAGGGGACAATCCGAAGCCCGACAGACGGGACTAGCGGGGGTGCTCGCGAATACGCAGTATTTT. Protein: CASRGQSEARQTGLAGVLANTQYF.

The V call is TRBV27, the J call TRBJ1-2, with D hard to call. Germline assignment: CDR1 MNHEY and CDR2 SMNVEV (reference sequence). This CDR3 spans 14 amino acids. Trimming shortened V by 5 bases and J by 3 bases, and 13 bases separated the two germline ends. CDR3 DNA: TGTGCCAGCAGTCGTAGGGTATTAGACTATGGCTACACCTTC. Its translation: CASSRRVLDYGYTF.

J is TRBJ2-3 and V is TRBV6-2 or TRBV6-3, with 12 bases identical to TRBD2. Germline values: CDR1 MNHEY, CDR2 SVGEGT. CDR3 length: 16 residues. Unmatched junction bases numbered 4, after V lost 4 bases and J lost 2 bases. The CDR3 DNA sequence: TGTGCCAGCAGTTCCAGGACTAGCGGGGCCACAGATACGCAGTATTTT. Amino acids: CASSSRTSGATDTQYF.

The chain has TRBV6-5 and TRBJ1-1, with 9 bases fitting TRBD1. The V and J ends lost 6 bases and 2 bases, in that order; junction bases with no gene match: 4. CDR3 size: 14 residues. Per germline, CDR1 MNHEY and CDR2 SVGAGI. This CDR3 reads CASSRTGANTEAFF. As DNA, the CDR3 is TGTGCCAGCAGCCGGACAGGGGCTAACACTGAAGCTTTCTTT.

The chain uses TRBV2 and TRBJ1-3; 9 bases are a match to TRBD1. The CDR3 has 15 residues. The V gene end was trimmed by 7 bases and the J gene end by 4 bases; junction bases not matched to a gene: 8. The germline gives CDR1 SNHLY, CDR2 FYNNEI. The CDR3 nucleotides read TGTGCCAGCAAGGATTCCGGGACAGGGGGAAACACCATATATTTT. Protein: CASKDSGTGGNTIYF.

V is TRBV11-2 and J is TRBJ1-2, with 7 positions matching TRBD1. CDR1 is SGHAT, CDR2 FQNNGV, per germline. The CDR3 consists of 17 residues. J gave up 0 bases and V 4 bases, and 11 bases lay outside the gene matches. Here the CDR3 DNA reads TGTGCCAGCAGCTCTATCCGAGGGGGCTACGCTAACTATGGCTACACCTTC. This translates into CASSSIRGGYANYGYTF.

J is TRBJ1-1 and V is TRBV11-2; D ambiguous. This CDR3 region has 14 residues. Between the trimmed V and J ends, which lost 1 base and 3 bases, there was a span of 9 bases. Germline V gene data show CDR1 as SGHAT and CDR2 as FQNNGV. CDR3 sequence reads: CASSLGERYTEAFF. Here the CDR3 DNA reads TGTGCCAGCAGCTTAGGTGAAAGGTACACTGAAGCTTTCTTT. Full variable domain (rest looked up from reference TRBV11-2 and TRBJ1-1): EAGVAQSPRYKIIEKRQSVAFWCNPISGHATLYWYQQILGQGPKLLIQFQNNGVVDDSQLPKDRFSAERLKGVDSTLKIQPAKLEDSAVYLCASSLGERYTEAFFGQGTRLTVV.

The genes are TRBV11-3 and TRBJ2-3, with 8 bases identical to TRBD2. CDR1 is SGHNT and CDR2 is YENEEA in the germline V gene. The CDR3 contains 14 residues. V lost 5 bases and J lost 3; bases outside the gene matches: 4. Here the CDR3 reads CASSPRGGTDTQYF. CDR3 nucleotides: TGTGCCAGCAGCCCACGGGGGGGAACAGATACGCAGTATTTT.

The CDR3 DNA is TGTGCCAGTAGTATGAAAGGGGGCAACTATGGCTACACCTTC. It yields the protein CASSMKGGNYGYTF. V is TRBV19 and J is TRBJ1-2; 7 nucleotides line up with TRBD1. CDR1 LNHDA and CDR2 SQIVND come from the germline V gene (reference sequence). The V gene end was trimmed by 3 bases and the J gene end by 2 bases; junction bases not matched to a gene: 3. This CDR3 is 14 amino acids long. The full variable domain, rest sourced from reference TRBV19 and TRBJ1-2, is DGGITQSPKYLFRKEGQNVTLSCEQNLNHDAMYWYRQDPGQGLRLIYYSQIVNDFQKGDIAEGYSVSREKKESFPLTVTSAQKNPTAFYLCASSMKGGNYGYTFGSGTRLTVV.

The V gene is TRBV21-1, the J gene TRBJ2-2. TRBV21-1 represents a pseudogene. There are 13 residues in the CDR3. CDR3 amino acids: CASSKSGAGELFF. CDR3 DNA sequence: TGTGCCAGCAGCAAATCTGGGGCCGGGGAGCTGTTTTTT.

V usage is TRBV6-6 and J usage is TRBJ1-6; no definite D call. This CDR3 comprises 12 residues. Germline V lookup: CDR1 MNHNY, CDR2 SVGAGI (reference sequence). The ends were cut back, 2 bases at V and 8 bases at J, with 4 bases in the middle. The CDR3 sequence: CASSYRDSPLHF. The CDR3 nucleotides are TGTGCCAGCAGTTACAGGGATTCACCCCTCCACTTT.

CDR3 in DNA: TGTGCCAGTAGTATCTGGGGCAGTTCTTACTCTGGGGCCAACGTCCTGACTTTC. This gives the protein CASSIWGSSYSGANVLTF. V usage is TRBV19 and J usage is TRBJ2-6; perhaps TRBD1 as D (5 bases). V lost 3 bases and J lost 0, with 15 bases in between. Germline V gene lookup returns CDR1 LNHDA and CDR2 SQIVND (reference sequence). The CDR3 length is 18 residues. The full variable domain, rest sourced from reference TRBV19 and TRBJ2-6, is DGGITQSPKYLFRKEGQNVTLSCEQNLNHDAMYWYRQDPGQGLRLIYYSQIVNDFQKGDIAEGYSVSREKKESFPLTVTSAQKNPTAFYLCASSIWGSSYSGANVLTFGAGSRLTVL.

The chain is built from TRBV4-1 and TRBJ1-1, with TRBD1 matching 8 bases. With 4 bases clipped from V and 3 bases from J, the junction kept 4 bases outside the gene matches. There are 14 residues in the CDR3. Germline V gives CDR1 MGHRA, CDR2 YSYEKL. The CDR3 DNA sequence: TGCGCCAGCAGCCGAACGGACAGGGACACTGAAGCTTTCTTT. The encoded protein is CASSRTDRDTEAFF.

The V call is TRBV14, the J call TRBJ2-2; D tentatively reads TRBD1 or TRBD2 (5 bases each). The CDR3 contains 16 residues. CDR1 and CDR2 from the germline V gene are SGHDN and FVKESK. V was pared by 1 base and J by 1 base, with 10 bases between. The CDR3 reads CASSQAPGRNTGELFF. CDR3 in DNA: TGTGCCAGCAGCCAAGCCCCAGGGAGGAACACCGGGGAGCTGTTTTTT.

The chain has TRBV4-1 and TRBJ1-2; D gene unclear. The CDR3 totals 14 residues. V shed 5 bases and J shed 2 bases, with 12 bases lying between them. From germline, CDR1 is MGHRA and CDR2 YSYEKL. CDR3 residues: CASSAPGRNYGYTF. The CDR3 nucleotides are TGCGCCAGCAGCGCCCCGGGTAGGAACTATGGCTACACCTTC.

This sequence joins TRBV18 and TRBJ2-7; 7 nucleotides agree with TRBD1. V shed 5 bases, J shed 3 bases, and the junction held 10 bases outside the gene matches. This CDR3 contains 15 residues. CDR1 and CDR2 (germline): KGHSH, LQKENI. CDR3: CASSSFGTALYEQYF. In DNA form, the CDR3 reads TGTGCCAGCTCATCATTCGGGACAGCCCTCTACGAGCAGTACTTC.

The CDR3 here is CASSQGGWSTYNSPLHF. Here the CDR3 DNA reads TGTGCCAGCAGCCAAGGGGGATGGAGTACCTATAATTCACCCCTCCACTTT. The chain employs TRBV14 and TRBJ1-6, with D unclear. The CDR3 loop spans 17 amino acids. Germline CDR1 is SGHDN and CDR2 is FVKESK. V dropped 1 base and J dropped 2 bases, with 12 bases sitting between them.

This chain connects TRBV18 to TRBJ1-2; no clear D. The germline V gene has CDR1 KGHSH and CDR2 LQKENI. The CDR3 has 14 amino acids. V lost 6 bases, J lost 5 bases, and 16 bases lay in between. Written as DNA, the CDR3 is TGTGCCAGCTCGCCCGGCTCGCTGGATTATGGCTACACCTTC. Translating gives CASSPGSLDYGYTF.

This rearrangement joins TRBV19 to TRBJ1-6, with 7 bases aligning to TRBD1. Germline V gene data show CDR1 as LNHDA and CDR2 as SQIVND (reference sequence). V was clipped by 6 bases and J by 5 bases; unmatched bases: 4. This CDR3 has 14 amino acids. The CDR3 sequence: CASRGQTNNSPLHF. The DNA of the CDR3 is TGTGCCAGTAGGGGACAGACTAATAATTCACCCCTCCACTTT.

V is TRBV4-3 and J is TRBJ2-7, with TRBD1 matching 7 bases. CDR1 LGHNA and CDR2 YSLEER come from the germline V gene. CDR3 length: 15 residues. With 0 bases clipped from V and 2 bases from J, the junction kept 4 bases outside the gene matches. This CDR3 is CASSQDLTGTYEQYF. CDR3 bases: TGCGCCAGCAGCCAAGATTTGACAGGGACCTACGAGCAGTACTTC.